Below are 9 T cell receptor beta chains sequenced from a single sample in a study of spatial heterogeneity in lung cancer. Via MiXCR, TCRdb re-called the 5' RACE reads, giving one row per CDR3 protein. The table includes roughly 120,000 distinct CDR3 sequences, 9.5% to 15% detected once. As to time point: blood at routine non-recurrence follow-up after resection. The sequenced material consisted of unsorted whole RNA from tumor, nontumor lung or frozen PBMC. This sample comprised PBMCs, obtained at follow-up. Every receptor here comes from a male donor with early-stage non-small cell lung cancer.

J is TRBJ1-2 and V is TRBV4-3; no clear D. In germline, CDR1 is LGHNA, CDR2 YSLEER. Trimming stripped 0 bases from V and 6 bases from J, with 8 bases between. CDR3 length equals 13 residues. CDR3 nucleotide sequence: TGCGCCAGCAGCCAAGATCTGTGGAATGGCTACACCTTC. Protein product: CASSQDLWNGYTF.

Ten or more counts support this clonotype. The genes are TRBV25-1 and TRBJ2-6, with D hard to call. V gave up 0 bases and J gave up 4 bases, with 7 bases separating them. The CDR3 is 15 amino acids. CDR1 and CDR2 (germline): MGHDK, SYGVNS. The CDR3 DNA reads as TGTGCCAGCAGTGAATATGGCCTGGGGGCCAACGTCCTGACTTTC. Its translation is CASSEYGLGANVLTF.

The chain carries TRBV20-1 and TRBJ2-3; TRBD2 agrees at 12 bases. V dropped 2 bases and J dropped 6; count of bases not matched to a gene: 12. The CDR3 sequence is 17 residues long. Germline-derived CDR1 and CDR2 are DFQATT and SNEGSKA (reference sequence). The CDR3, as DNA: TGCAGTGCTAGAACATTTCAATCTAGCGGGGGGGCTGATACGCAGTATTTT. It yields the protein CSARTFQSSGGADTQYF.

The chain employs TRBV5-1 and TRBJ1-1; a possible D gene is TRBD1 (6 bases). Germline V gene data show CDR1 as SGHRS and CDR2 as YFSETQ. Trimming shortened V by 1 base and J by 8 bases, and 15 bases separated the two germline ends. The CDR3 contains 14 residues. As DNA, the CDR3 is TGCGCCAGCAGCTTGCGGATACAGGGAGGCGAAGCTTTCTTT. Encoded protein: CASSLRIQGGEAFF.

This clonotype was found a few times. The genes are TRBV9 and TRBJ1-2; 11 positions agree with TRBD1. The germline CDR1 and CDR2 sequences are SGDLS and YYNGEE. The CDR3 has 14 amino acids. The junction had 6 bases not matched to a gene; V was cut back by 4 bases and J by 7 bases. This CDR3 is CASSPGQGAVGYTF. Here the CDR3 DNA reads TGTGCCAGCAGCCCTGGACAGGGGGCGGTTGGCTACACCTTC.

This chain connects TRBV7-8 to TRBJ2-1; D remains unclear. Trimming shortened V by 0 bases and J by 3 bases, and 12 bases separated the two germline ends. Germline loops: CDR1 SGHVS, CDR2 FQNEAQ. This CDR3 is built from 16 residues. CDR3 sequence reads: CASSLAAVSYYNEQFF. The CDR3 bases are TGTGCCAGCAGCTTAGCGGCCGTGTCCTACTACAATGAGCAGTTCTTC.

This clonotype was observed at least ten times. This chain joins TRBV5-1 and TRBJ2-2; no definite D call. The CDR3 consists of 15 residues. CDR1 is SGHRS, CDR2 YFSETQ, per germline. The ends were cut back, 0 bases at V and 6 bases at J, with 12 bases in the middle. The CDR3 loop is CASSLGSRTAGELFF. In DNA form, the CDR3 reads TGCGCCAGCAGCTTGGGGAGTAGAACGGCCGGGGAGCTGTTTTTT.

The V call is TRBV5-8, the J call TRBJ1-2; the D gene is possibly TRBD1 (5 bases). Germline-derived CDR1 and CDR2 are SGHTS and YDEGEE. This CDR3 contains 15 residues. Trimming removed 5 bases from V and 4 bases from J, with 18 bases in between. The CDR3 spells CASRFQGAVGYGYTF. CDR3 DNA: TGTGCCAGCAGGTTTCAGGGTGCCGTCGGCTATGGCTACACCTTC.

V gene TRBV5-4 combines with J gene TRBJ2-3; 12 bases match TRBD1. The V segment lost 4 bases and the J segment 5 bases; nucleotides outside the gene matches: 8. The CDR3 spans 16 residues. Germline V gives CDR1 SGHNT, CDR2 YYREEE (reference sequence). The CDR3 sequence is CASSPEGQGARDTQYF. The CDR3 DNA reads TGTGCCAGCAGCCCGGAGGGACAGGGGGCGAGAGATACGCAGTATTTT.